The rows below give T cell receptor beta chains drawn from one sample of a study of OX40 agonist ivuxolimab in advanced cancers. This table comes from immunoSEQ multiplex PCR, and its TCRdb copy is limited to in-frame clones, with some not included. The sample yields tens of thousands of clones, roughly 87% seen once. The source was CD4+ or CD8+ T cells sorted from blood, collected in a trial of the OX40 agonist ivuxolimab. The receptors originated from an adult with an advanced solid tumor such as melanoma, head and neck, liver or kidney cancer. Both conserved end residues are part of each CDR3. A D gene is named only where the DNA matches it firmly.

TRBV4-2	TRBD1	TRBJ2-2	CASSQEGQGAHTGELFF	TGTGCCAGCAGCCAAGAAGGACAGGGGGCGCACACCGGGGAGCTGTTTTTT
TRBV2	TRBD1	TRBJ1-5	CASSGQGKTYQPQHF	TGTGCCAGCAGTGGACAGGGCAAAACATATCAGCCCCAGCATTTT
TRBV6-1	.	TRBJ2-5	CASSEALQTPRGTQYF	TGTGCCAGCAGTGAAGCGCTTCAGACTCCCCGGGGGACCCAGTACTTC
TRBV28	TRBD1	TRBJ1-2	CASSSGQGAIRGYTF	TGTGCCAGCAGTTCGGGACAGGGGGCGATCCGCGGCTACACCTTC
TRBV21-1	.	TRBJ2-1	CASRPGGHGYHYNEQFF	TGTGCCAGCAGACCCGGCGGCCATGGGTACCACTACAATGAGCAGTTCTTC
TRBV10-3	TRBD2	TRBJ2-1	CAIRETSGGINEQFF	TGTGCCATCAGGGAGACTAGCGGGGGAATCAATGAGCAGTTCTTC
TRBV11-2	.	TRBJ2-7	CASSLVDEQYF	TGTGCCAGCAGCTTGGTCGACGAGCAGTACTTC
TRBV7-7	TRBD2	TRBJ2-7	CASSPTGGYSYEQYF	TGTGCTAGCAGCCCAACGGGAGGGTACTCCTACGAGCAGTACTTC
TRBV7-3	TRBD1	TRBJ2-2	CASSPPGQGSTGELFF	TGTGCCAGCAGCCCTCCGGGACAGGGATCCACCGGGGAGCTGTTTTTT
TRBV11-2	.	TRBJ1-2	CASSSLGGYYGYTF	TGTGCCAGCAGCTCCCTCGGTGGTTACTATGGCTACACCTTC
TRBV7-9	.	TRBJ1-3	CASSQSTGFGNTIYF	TGTGCCAGCAGCCAAAGCACCGGGTTCGGAAACACCATATATTTT
TRBV7-9	.	TRBJ1-6	CASSSDNSYNSPLHF	TGTGCCAGCAGCTCGGACAACTCCTATAATTCACCCCTCCACTTT
TRBV28	.	TRBJ2-5	CASQLPGQETQYF	TGTGCCAGTCAACTTCCGGGGCAAGAGACCCAGTACTTC
TRBV15	TRBD2	TRBJ2-5	CATSGLAPQETQYF	TGTGCCACCAGCGGACTAGCTCCCCAAGAGACCCAGTACTTC
TRBV28	TRBD1	TRBJ1-1	CASRMLTGEGTEAFF	TGTGCCAGCAGAATGTTGACAGGGGAGGGGACTGAAGCTTTCTTT
TRBV5-1	TRBD1	TRBJ2-6	CASSWDSPASSGANVLTF	TGCGCCAGCAGCTGGGACAGCCCCGCCAGCTCTGGGGCCAACGTCCTGACTTTC
TRBV6-1	.	TRBJ2-2	CASRWSAGGPGELFF	TGTGCCAGCAGGTGGTCGGCAGGAGGGCCCGGGGAGCTGTTTTTT
TRBV5-6	.	TRBJ1-1	CASSSIGGRTEAFF	TGTGCCAGCAGCTCCATCGGGGGGCGGACTGAAGCTTTCTTT
TRBV7-2	TRBD1	TRBJ1-5	CASRRTGLSGQPQHF	TGTGCCAGCAGGCGGACAGGGCTATCGGGGCAGCCCCAGCATTTT
TRBV6-5	.	TRBJ1-2	CASSYLTQGNYGYTF	TGTGCCAGCAGTTACCTCACACAGGGTAATTACGGCTACACCTTC
TRBV15	TRBD1	TRBJ2-1	CATSRGSRGQGEQFF	TGTGCCACCAGCAGGGGAAGCAGGGGGCAAGGTGAGCAGTTCTTC
TRBV9	.	TRBJ1-6	CASRTSEDNSPLHF	TGTGCCAGCAGGACATCGGAGGATAATTCACCCCTCCACTTT
TRBV5-1	TRBD2	TRBJ2-5	CASSLIAGGGSETQYF	TGCGCCAGCAGCTTGATAGCGGGAGGAGGTTCAGAGACCCAGTACTTC
TRBV7-8	TRBD1	TRBJ1-5	CASSLYRQGPQPQHF	TGTGCCAGCAGCTTATATCGACAGGGACCTCAGCCCCAGCATTTT
TRBV7-9	.	TRBJ2-5	CASSWPTSVGQGELETQYF	TGTGCCAGCAGCTGGCCGACTAGCGTCGGGCAGGGGGAGCTAGAGACCCAGTACTTC
TRBV5-5	.	TRBJ2-2	CASSLDDGGELFF	TGTGCCAGCAGCTTGGACGACGGCGGGGAGCTGTTTTTT
TRBV2	.	TRBJ2-3	CASNEGRGPLGRTQYF	TGTGCCAGCAACGAGGGGCGGGGCCCCTTGGGTCGTACGCAGTATTTT